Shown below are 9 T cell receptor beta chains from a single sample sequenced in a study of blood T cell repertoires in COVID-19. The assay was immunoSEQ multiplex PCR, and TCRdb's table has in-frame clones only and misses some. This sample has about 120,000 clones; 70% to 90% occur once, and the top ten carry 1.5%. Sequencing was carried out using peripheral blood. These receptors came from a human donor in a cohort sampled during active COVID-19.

CDR3 sequence reads: CASRPRGGHTEAFF. For the CDR3, the DNA is TGTGCCAGCAGACCAAGAGGAGGACACACTGAAGCTTTCTTT. The V call is TRBV5-4, the J call TRBJ1-1; D gene ambiguous. Germline V gene data show CDR1 as SGHNT and CDR2 as YYREEE (reference sequence). The CDR3 spans 14 residues. Trimming removed 5 bases at V and 3 bases at J, with 14 bases between.

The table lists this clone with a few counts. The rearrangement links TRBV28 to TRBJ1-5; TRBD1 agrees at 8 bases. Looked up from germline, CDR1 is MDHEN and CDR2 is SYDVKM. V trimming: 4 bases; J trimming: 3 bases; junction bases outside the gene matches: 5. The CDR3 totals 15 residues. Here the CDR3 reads CASSSDRGSNQPQHF. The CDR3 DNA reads TGTGCCAGCAGTTCTGACAGGGGATCCAATCAGCCCCAGCATTTT.

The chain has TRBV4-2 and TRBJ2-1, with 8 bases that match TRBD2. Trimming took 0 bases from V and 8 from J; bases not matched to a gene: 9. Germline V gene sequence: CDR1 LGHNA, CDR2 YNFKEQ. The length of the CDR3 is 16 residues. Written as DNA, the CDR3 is TGTGCCAGCAGCCAAGACCCCGGGACTAGAGGCTATGAGCAGTTCTTC. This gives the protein CASSQDPGTRGYEQFF.

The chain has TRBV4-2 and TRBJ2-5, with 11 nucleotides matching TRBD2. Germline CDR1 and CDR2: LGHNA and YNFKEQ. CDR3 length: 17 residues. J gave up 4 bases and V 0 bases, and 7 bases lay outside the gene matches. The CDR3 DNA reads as TGTGCCAGCAGCCAAGAACTAGCGGGGGAGTTAAGAGAGACCCAGTACTTC. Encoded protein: CASSQELAGELRETQYF.

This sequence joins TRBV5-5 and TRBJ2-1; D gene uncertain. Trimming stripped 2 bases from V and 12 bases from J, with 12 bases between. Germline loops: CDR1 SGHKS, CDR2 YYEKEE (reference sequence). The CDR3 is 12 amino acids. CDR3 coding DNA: TGTGCCAGCAGCTTAACCTTAGATTTGCAGTTCTTC. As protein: CASSLTLDLQFF.

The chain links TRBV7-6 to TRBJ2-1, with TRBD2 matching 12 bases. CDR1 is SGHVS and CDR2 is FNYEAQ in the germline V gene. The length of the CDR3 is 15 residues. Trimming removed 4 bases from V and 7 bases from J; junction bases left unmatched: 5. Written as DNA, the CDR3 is TGTGCCAGCAGCTCGGCTAGCGGGGGGGAAAATGAGCAGTTCTTC. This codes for CASSSASGGENEQFF. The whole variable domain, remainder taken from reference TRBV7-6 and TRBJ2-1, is GAGVSQSPRYKVTKRGQDVALRCDPISGHVSLYWYRQALGQGPEFLTYFNYEAQQDKSGLPNDRFSAERPEGSISTLTIQRTEQRDSAMYRCASSSASGGENEQFFGPGTRLTVL.

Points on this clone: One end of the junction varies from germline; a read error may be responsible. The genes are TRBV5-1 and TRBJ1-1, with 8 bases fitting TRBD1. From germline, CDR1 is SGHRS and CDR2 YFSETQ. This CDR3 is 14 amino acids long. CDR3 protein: CASSLQDRVGESFF. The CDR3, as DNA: TGCGCCAGCAGCTTACAGGACAGGGTAGGTGAATCTTTCTTT.

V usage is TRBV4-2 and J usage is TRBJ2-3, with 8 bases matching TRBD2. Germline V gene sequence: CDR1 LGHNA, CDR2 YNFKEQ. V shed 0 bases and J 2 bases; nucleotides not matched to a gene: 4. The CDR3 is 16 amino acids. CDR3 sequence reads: CASSQEREVNTDTQYF. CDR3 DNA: TGTGCCAGCAGCCAAGAGCGGGAGGTGAACACAGATACGCAGTATTTT.

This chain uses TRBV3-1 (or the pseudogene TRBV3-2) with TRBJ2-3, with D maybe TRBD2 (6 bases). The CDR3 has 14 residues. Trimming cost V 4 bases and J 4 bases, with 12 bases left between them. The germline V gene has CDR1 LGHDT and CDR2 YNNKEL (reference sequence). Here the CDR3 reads CASSLTRVADTQYF. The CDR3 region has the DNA TGTGCCAGCAGCCTGACTAGGGTCGCAGATACGCAGTATTTT.